The rows below give T cell receptor beta chains drawn from one sample of a study of blood T cell repertoires in COVID-19. Some clones are missing from TCRdb's copy, which holds only in-frame ones; the method was immunoSEQ multiplex PCR. The sample has 250,000 or so clones; around nine tenths are singletons. Sample: peripheral blood. The receptors originated from a man aged 40-55 years with active or convalescent COVID-19. The CDR3 runs from the conserved cysteine through the conserved F or W. Part of the rows lack a size; the others show once, few, many or a class for expanded clones.

clone size,J gene,V gene,CDR3 length,CDR3 protein
.,TRBJ2-1,TRBV30,20,CAWSGGPGSARGGSYNEQFF
once,TRBJ1-5,TRBV28,16,CASSSRTGASNQPQHF
.,TRBJ1-2,TRBV5-6,13,CASSLDPWHGYTF
.,TRBJ2-2,TRBV7-3,17,CASSLSPGLAGPGELFF
.,TRBJ2-7,TRBV28,14,CASSFGTHSYEQYF
.,TRBJ1-1,TRBV19,14,CASSIGSLNTEAFF
.,TRBJ1-5,TRBV4-1,19,CASSQDHFSGFRGNQPQHF
.,TRBJ2-7,TRBV29-1,17,CSVEDVGLAGGSGEQYF
.,TRBJ2-3,TRBV5-6,15,CASSLAYASTDTQYF
.,TRBJ2-5,TRBV27,17,CASQPSLIRRVQETQYF
.,TRBJ1-6,TRBV27,15,CASSLTGNYNSPLHF
.,TRBJ2-1,TRBV5-1,13,CASSLDRGDEQFF
once,TRBJ1-3,TRBV19,14,CASSGRDSGNTIYF
.,TRBJ1-1,TRBV29-1,13,CSAETEMNTEAFF
.,TRBJ2-2,TRBV30,14,CAWTVNLNTGELFF
.,TRBJ1-2,TRBV3-1/TRBV3-2,15,CASSSSQGFNYGYTF
.,TRBJ1-6,TRBV19,14,CASSPPNGFSPLHF
.,TRBJ2-2,TRBV3-1/TRBV3-2,17,CASSQAWTGTNTGELFF
.,TRBJ1-1,TRBV6-5,15,CASSKPGQGSTEAFF
.,TRBJ2-7,TRBV19,13,CASSPQLYREQYF
few,TRBJ1-6,TRBV6-1,13,CASSETGGSPLHF
.,TRBJ2-7,TRBV5-6,18,CASSFRTAPGLGGREQYF
.,TRBJ1-1,TRBV19,15,CASSLRGQGAGEAFF
.,TRBJ2-5,TRBV9,16,CASSETSGGAGETQYF
few,TRBJ1-2,TRBV19,14,CASTLWTGGFGYTF
.,TRBJ2-4,TRBV19,17,CASKATPTRGGKNIQYF
.,TRBJ1-1,TRBV5-1,14,CASSFRGAGTEAFF
.,TRBJ1-4,TRBV18,13,CASSGGSNEKLFF